Following are 28 T cell receptor beta chains from one sample sequenced in a study of blood T cell repertoires in COVID-19. Assay used: immunoSEQ multiplex PCR; TCRdb lists only in-frame clones, some missing. The table has approximately 240,000 clones, 65% to 85% seen once. The sequencing input was peripheral blood. These receptors were obtained from a woman between 40 and 55 years old with active or convalescent COVID-19.

This rearrangement joins TRBV28 to TRBJ1-1; 7 bases agree with TRBD1. The CDR3 length is 15 residues. Germline-derived CDR1 and CDR2 are MDHEN and SYDVKM. V lost 6 bases and J lost 0; bases outside the gene matches: 7. The CDR3, as DNA: TGTGCCAGCAGGCCCACAGGGGCTATGAACACTGAAGCTTTCTTT. Translation: CASRPTGAMNTEAFF. The entire variable domain, with the rest obtained from reference TRBV28 and TRBJ1-1, is as follows: DVKVTQSSRYLVKRTGEKVFLECVQDMDHENMFWYRQDPGLGLRLIYFSYDVKMKEKGDIPEGYSVSREKKERFSLILESASTNQTSMYLCASRPTGAMNTEAFFGQGTRLTVV.

This clone has a single count. The chain uses TRBV2 and TRBJ2-7; the D gene is possibly TRBD1 (8 bases). CDR3 length: 16 residues. Per the germline V gene, CDR1 is SNHLY and CDR2 is FYNNEI. Between the trimmed V and J ends, which lost 6 bases and 0 bases, there was a span of 18 bases. CDR3 amino acids: CASSGGTGPFSYEQYF. DNA of the CDR3: TGTGCCAGCAGCGGGGGGACAGGTCCCTTCTCCTACGAGCAGTACTTC. The full variable domain, its missing parts supplied by reference TRBV2 and TRBJ2-7, is EPEVTQTPSHQVTQMGQEVILRCVPISNHLYFYWYRQILGQKVEFLVSFYNNEISEKSEIFDDQFSVERPDGSNFTLKIRSTKLEDSAMYFCASSGGTGPFSYEQYFGPGTRLTVT.

Only a few counts were recorded for this clone. The rearrangement uses TRBV5-6 and TRBJ1-4; a possible D gene is TRBD1 (5 bases). From germline, CDR1 is SGHDT and CDR2 YYEEEE. This CDR3 contains 17 residues. The ends were cut back, 2 bases at V and 7 bases at J, with 21 bases in the middle. CDR3 in amino acids: CASSFTIRQGLTEKLFF. In nucleotides, the CDR3 is TGTGCCAGCAGCTTTACTATCCGGCAGGGCCTGACTGAAAAACTGTTTTTT. Supplemented by reference TRBV5-6 and TRBJ1-4, the full variable domain reads DAGVTQSPTHLIKTRGQQVTLRCSPKSGHDTVSWYQQALGQGPQFIFQYYEEEERQRGNFPDRFSGHQFPNYSSELNVNALLLGDSALYLCASSFTIRQGLTEKLFFGSGTQLSVL.

This chain links TRBV5-6 with TRBJ2-4; no definite D call. Germline V CDR1 and CDR2: SGHDT, YYEEEE. The V end lost 1 base, the J end lost 0 bases, and 5 bases lay between the germline ends. The CDR3 sequence is 14 residues long. CDR3 residues: CASSLTGAKNIQYF. CDR3 nucleotide sequence: TGTGCCAGCAGCTTGACGGGAGCCAAAAACATTCAGTACTTC. The complete variable domain, with remaining parts taken from reference TRBV5-6 and TRBJ2-4, reads DAGVTQSPTHLIKTRGQQVTLRCSPKSGHDTVSWYQQALGQGPQFIFQYYEEEERQRGNFPDRFSGHQFPNYSSELNVNALLLGDSALYLCASSLTGAKNIQYFGAGTRLSVL.

The chain carries TRBV5-1 and TRBJ1-6; 9 bases map to TRBD1. V lost 0 bases, J lost 12 bases, and 7 bases stayed unmatched. Per germline, CDR1 SGHRS and CDR2 YFSETQ. This CDR3 is 15 amino acids long. CDR3 DNA: TGCGCCAGCAGCTTGGCCGGGACAGGGCTGGAACCCCTCCACTTT. This gives the protein CASSLAGTGLEPLHF.

The rearrangement uses TRBV27 and TRBJ2-4, with 8 nucleotides matching TRBD2. Germline trimming cut 7 bases from V and 1 base from J; bases unmatched to any gene: 15. The CDR3 has 18 amino acids. The germline V gene has CDR1 MNHEY and CDR2 SMNVEV (reference sequence). DNA for the CDR3: TGTGCCAGCAACCCCGGGGGGGGGCTAGCTGGGGCCAAAAACATTCAGTACTTC. Protein product: CASNPGGGLAGAKNIQYF.

Concerning this clone: The junction departs from the called germline gene at one end, perhaps through a read error. The chain uses TRBV7-7 and TRBJ2-1, with 8 positions matching TRBD1. The CDR3 extends over 13 amino acids. Germline assignment: CDR1 SSHAT and CDR2 FNYEAQ (reference sequence). DNA of the CDR3: TGTGCTAGCAGCTGGACAGGGAAGGGTGAGCAGTTCTTC. Its protein is CASSWTGKGEQFF.

J is TRBJ2-6 and V is TRBV27; no clear D gene. V lost 3 bases and J lost 0, with 12 bases in between. CDR3 length: 17 residues. From germline, CDR1 is MNHEY and CDR2 SMNVEV (reference sequence). As DNA, the CDR3 is TGTGCCAGCAGTTTGGCACAGCCCCGCTCTGGGGCCAACGTCCTGACTTTC. Amino acid sequence: CASSLAQPRSGANVLTF.

This chain connects TRBV18 to TRBJ1-1; a possible D gene is TRBD1 (6 bases). The CDR3 is made up of 12 amino acids. Germline assignment: CDR1 KGHSH and CDR2 LQKENI. V was cut by 6 bases and J by 11 bases, with 16 bases left in between. CDR3 in amino acids: CASSPGGSNAFF. The CDR3 DNA reads as TGTGCCAGCTCCCCTGGGGGCAGTAATGCTTTCTTT.

This chain connects TRBV6-5 to TRBJ2-7, with 10 bases aligning to TRBD1. Germline assignment: CDR1 MNHEY and CDR2 SVGAGI. The CDR3 is 13 residues long. V lost 8 bases and J lost 3; bases outside the gene matches: 4. CDR3: CASGQGEIYEQYF. CDR3 coding DNA: TGTGCCAGCGGACAGGGGGAAATCTACGAGCAGTACTTC.

V and J are TRBV5-8 and TRBJ1-1; D perhaps matches TRBD1 (6 bases). The CDR3 spans 15 residues. Trimming took off 0 bases at V and 6 bases at J, with 15 bases between the two ends. The germline CDR1 and CDR2 sequences are SGHTS and YDEGEE. The CDR3 DNA reads TGTGCCAGCAGCTTGGTTCCAGGGGTCAACGCTGAAGCTTTCTTT. Protein: CASSLVPGVNAEAFF.

The DNA for the CDR3 is TGTGCCAGCTCACCGAGGACACAGGGTAATGAAAAACTGTTTTTT. As protein: CASSPRTQGNEKLFF. The chain joins TRBV18 to TRBJ1-4, with D perhaps TRBD1 (6 bases). V was shortened by 3 bases and J by 4 bases, with 12 bases between the two germline ends. Germline CDR1 reads KGHSH; CDR2 reads LQKENI. This CDR3 is built from 15 residues.

The V call is TRBV7-9, the J call TRBJ1-2, with D perhaps TRBD1 (5 bases). In germline, CDR1 is SEHNR, CDR2 FQNEAQ (reference sequence). The CDR3 loop spans 14 amino acids. The ends were cut back, 1 base at V and 4 bases at J, with 10 bases in the middle. The CDR3 DNA reads as TGTGCCAGCAGCTTAGTCGGGGGGTCCTATGGCTACACCTTC. Residues: CASSLVGGSYGYTF.

The CDR3 region is CASSLAATSGTEAFF. Here the CDR3 DNA reads TGTGCCAGCAGCTTAGCAGCAACCTCGGGCACTGAAGCTTTCTTT. The chain combines TRBV11-3 with TRBJ1-1; D remains ambiguous. The germline V gene has CDR1 SGHNT and CDR2 YENEEA. The CDR3 extends over 15 amino acids. The V end lost 1 base, the J end lost 4 bases, and 13 bases lay between the germline ends.

This sequence joins TRBV6-5 and TRBJ2-7; 7 bases map to TRBD1. CDR3 length: 13 amino acids. The germline CDR1 and CDR2 sequences are MNHEY and SVGAGI. V lost 5 bases and J lost 3; bases outside the gene matches: 4. CDR3 sequence: CASSRDSVYEQYV. The CDR3 nucleotides read TGTGCCAGCAGTAGGGACAGCGTCTACGAGCAGTACGTC.

This chain joins TRBV6-5 and TRBJ1-5; perhaps TRBD1 as D (5 bases). The CDR3 runs to 15 residues. Germline V gene data show CDR1 as MNHEY and CDR2 as SVGAGI. The V gene lost 3 bases and the J gene lost 0 bases, with 9 bases spanning the gap. CDR3 sequence (DNA): TGTGCCAGCAGTTATAGGGGCGATAGCAATCAGCCCCAGCATTTT. Translated, it gives CASSYRGDSNQPQHF.

The CDR3 protein is CASSILSGGSSYNEQFF. The CDR3 DNA follows: TGTGCCAGCTCCATCCTTAGCGGGGGGAGCTCCTACAATGAGCAGTTCTTC. The chain employs TRBV18 and TRBJ2-1; 10 bases agree with TRBD2. The CDR3 length is 17 residues. V shed 6 bases, J shed 0 bases, and the junction held 8 bases outside the gene matches. Per the germline V gene, CDR1 is KGHSH and CDR2 is LQKENI.

The CDR3 coding sequence is TGTGCCAGCAGCCCCGTCTGGACCCGACAGGGTTATAATTCACCCCTCCACTTT. This gives the protein CASSPVWTRQGYNSPLHF. V gene TRBV14 combines with J gene TRBJ1-6, with 7 bases matching TRBD1. CDR3 length: 18 residues. Germline CDR1 SGHDN, CDR2 FVKESK. Trimming took 4 bases from V and 4 from J; bases not matched to a gene: 13.

The rearrangement links TRBV7-2 to TRBJ1-2; D is undetermined. There are 14 residues in the CDR3. V was clipped by 1 base and J by 3 bases, with 9 bases between them. CDR1 is SGHTA, CDR2 FQGNSA, per germline. This CDR3 reads CASSLGPGDYGYTF. DNA of the CDR3: TGTGCCAGCAGCTTAGGGCCGGGAGACTATGGCTACACCTTC.

Written as DNA, the CDR3 is TGTGCCAGCAGTTCCGCAGGGGGCGTAGGCTACACCTTC. Translation gives CASSSAGGVGYTF. J is TRBJ1-2 and V is TRBV6-6, with TRBD1 matching over 8 bases. Germline CDR1 MNHNY, CDR2 SVGAGI (reference sequence). The length of the CDR3 is 13 residues. The J segment lost 8 bases and the V segment lost 4 bases, leaving 6 bases of the junction unmatched.

As regards this clone: A much larger clone lies a single base off, so this may be a read error. V usage is TRBV12-3 or TRBV12-4 and J usage is TRBJ1-2; 7 bases fit TRBD1. The J segment lost 4 bases and the V segment lost 7 bases, leaving 6 bases of the junction unmatched. This CDR3 is 13 amino acids long. CDR3 protein: CASTRDSGYGYTF. CDR3 DNA sequence: TGTGCCAGCACCCGGGACAGCGGCTATGGCTACACCTTC.

As regards this clone: Other nucleotide sequences in the sample specify the same CDR3. The CDR3 loop is CASSPTGNYGYTF. The CDR3, as DNA: TGTGCCAGCAGCCCCACAGGAAACTATGGCTACACCTTC. The chain has TRBV7-9 and TRBJ1-2, with a possible D match to TRBD1 (5 bases). CDR1 is SEHNR, CDR2 FQNEAQ, per germline (reference sequence). This CDR3 is 13 amino acids long. Trimming left V 5 bases short and J 2 bases short, with 9 bases between.

This chain links TRBV11-2 with TRBJ2-2; tentative D call: TRBD2 (5 bases). Germline V gene lookup returns CDR1 SGHAT and CDR2 FQNNGV. V lost 5 bases, J lost 7 bases, and 5 bases lay in between. The CDR3 totals 11 residues. CDR3 residues: CASSRGGELFF. In DNA form, the CDR3 reads TGTGCCAGCAGCCGGGGCGGGGAGCTGTTTTTT.

Only a few counts were recorded for this clone. The chain links TRBV7-6 to TRBJ1-4; a weak D match, TRBD1 (6 bases). The CDR3 extends over 15 amino acids. Germline assignment: CDR1 SGHVS and CDR2 FNYEAQ. Trimming cost V 1 base and J 8 bases, with 14 bases left between them. CDR3 region: CASSLVSGAGEKLFF. In DNA, the CDR3 is TGTGCCAGCAGCTTAGTGTCAGGGGCAGGGGAAAAACTGTTTTTT.

V is TRBV4-1 and J is TRBJ2-1; D may be TRBD1 (5 bases). This CDR3 region has 13 residues. V was shortened by 5 bases and J by 8 bases, with 13 bases between the two germline ends. CDR1 and CDR2 (germline): MGHRA, YSYEKL. The CDR3 here is CASSSSQGYEQFF. The CDR3 region has the DNA TGCGCCAGCAGCTCCTCCCAGGGCTATGAGCAGTTCTTC.

The V and J genes are TRBV4-1 and TRBJ2-5; TRBD1 might be the D (5 bases). This CDR3 has 13 residues. The germline gives CDR1 MGHRA, CDR2 YSYEKL. Trimming pared 4 bases from V and 5 bases from J, leaving 11 bases between. CDR3 region: CASSRMTAETQYF. The DNA of the CDR3 is TGCGCCAGCAGCCGAATGACAGCCGAGACCCAGTACTTC.

The chain uses TRBV20-1 and TRBJ1-2; D gene ambiguous. This CDR3 has 11 amino acids. Germline V gives CDR1 DFQATT, CDR2 SNEGSKA (reference sequence). Trimming removed 6 bases at V and 4 bases at J, with 9 bases between. For the CDR3, the DNA is TGCAGTGCCCCGAGGCCCTATGGCTACACCTTC. As protein: CSAPRPYGYTF.

This chain connects TRBV11-2 to TRBJ2-3; D gene uncertain. Germline assignment: CDR1 SGHAT and CDR2 FQNNGV. Trimming cost V 5 bases and J 1 base, with 16 bases left between them. CDR3 length: 16 amino acids. The CDR3 DNA reads as TGTGCCAGCAGCCAACACCCCCTGGCCGGCACAGATACGCAGTATTTT. Translating it yields CASSQHPLAGTDTQYF.